This T cell receptor (beta chain) was profiled in a study of radiotherapy plus CTLA-4 blockade in lung cancer. Study summary: An objective response was seen in around 17% of patients, and disease control in about 30%.

Clones were read by immunoSEQ multiplex PCR, and TCRdb kept only the in-frame ones, dropping some. The top ten clones hold 4% of a sample with roughly 80,000 clones, around 81% of them seen once. The CDR3 sequence is 15 residues long. The V gene's germline CDR1 is MNHEY and CDR2 SVGAGI. Trimming shortened V by 6 bases and J by 3 bases, and 14 bases separated the two germline ends. The source was peripheral blood, collected from a patient treated with radiotherapy plus ipilimumab. The origin of this receptor is a human donor with non-small cell lung cancer who had a partial response to radiotherapy plus ipilimumab. Some clones in this sample may be carry-over from other donors' samples. The chain links TRBV6-5 to TRBJ2-2; D may be TRBD2 (6 bases). CDR3 in DNA: TGTGCCAGCAGCACCACAGCGGGTCACACCGGGGAGCTGTTTTTT. Translating gives CASSTTAGHTGELFF.